This T cell receptor beta chain was recorded in a study of blood T cell repertoires in COVID-19 (dated by TCRdb to the early 2020s). Regarding the study in general: Collaborator samples came from the United States, Italy and Spain and covered acute and convalescent phases of COVID-19. The prospective study material was composed of cDNA or gDNA derived from T cells, B-cell-depleted T cells, or PBMCs. Where available, HLA class I and class II types were taken from metadata supplied by the sample provider and were not determined by assay-based typing. The sample metadata nearly always contained a de-identified subject ID, COVID-19 status, age in years and sex. The repertoires were released in a freely available public database intended as a resource for research on the immune response to SARS-CoV-2. Subjects who had been exposed to COVID-19, were actively infected with it, or had recovered from it provided the deeply sampled blood TCRbeta repertoires that made up the dataset. Samples were obtained from the ongoing ImmuneRACE study (first 160 participants) and from about 1,300 subjects provided by 6 global collaborators. Beyond this particular receptor, the publication reports: The quantity of clinical and demographic metadata differed by source and by participant and was supplied without curation.

TCRbeta CDR3 regions were amplified from genomic DNA by means of the immunoSEQ Assay, a bias-controlled multiplex PCR. As for how the authors treated the data: The number of nucleated cells in each sample was estimated by amplification of reference gene primers within the assay. Sequence reads were collapsed and filtered to measure the absolute abundance of every unique TCRbeta CDR3 rearrangement. For each sample, productive Simpson clonality was calculated as the square root of Simpson's diversity index across productive rearrangements. TCRdb carries this immuneACCESS record with in-frame sequences only. Its versions omit some clonotypes, under half of them owing to an unresolved V gene in the studies checked, with the rest unexplained. V, J and clone size reflect that table, while D and trimming were determined from the DNA. This sample comprises about 200,000 clones, approximately 80% of them detected only once. Approximately 7.2% of the sample is held by the ten biggest clonotypes.

The collaborating institutions used their own protocols to collect whole blood in K2EDTA tubes. For TCRbeta analysis, collaborators shipped samples in one of three forms: frozen whole blood, isolated PBMCs, or DNA extracted from either of those sample types. There are a few counts of this clone. What antigen it recognizes has not been identified. Base qualities are not recorded, but no much larger clone differs from it by a single base. V and J are trimmed by 3 bases and 14 bases, and the gene matches miss 9 bases of the junction. The CDR3 measures 14 amino acids from cysteine to phenylalanine. Only CDR3 DNA remains: 42 bases, in frame from the first base. CDR1 and CDR2 (KGHSH, LQKENI) derive from the germline V gene.

The receptor's source is a human donor with acute or convalescent COVID-19. The donor label of this sample is uncertain. In this chain, TRBV18 is recombined with TRBJ1-6, and TRBD1 aligns with 8 junction nucleotides. What was sequenced was peripheral blood. The CDR3 protein sequence reads: CASSPAAGGMSLHF. The sequenced DNA is TGTGCCAGCTCACCGGCGGCAGGGGGCATGTCCCTCCACTTT.